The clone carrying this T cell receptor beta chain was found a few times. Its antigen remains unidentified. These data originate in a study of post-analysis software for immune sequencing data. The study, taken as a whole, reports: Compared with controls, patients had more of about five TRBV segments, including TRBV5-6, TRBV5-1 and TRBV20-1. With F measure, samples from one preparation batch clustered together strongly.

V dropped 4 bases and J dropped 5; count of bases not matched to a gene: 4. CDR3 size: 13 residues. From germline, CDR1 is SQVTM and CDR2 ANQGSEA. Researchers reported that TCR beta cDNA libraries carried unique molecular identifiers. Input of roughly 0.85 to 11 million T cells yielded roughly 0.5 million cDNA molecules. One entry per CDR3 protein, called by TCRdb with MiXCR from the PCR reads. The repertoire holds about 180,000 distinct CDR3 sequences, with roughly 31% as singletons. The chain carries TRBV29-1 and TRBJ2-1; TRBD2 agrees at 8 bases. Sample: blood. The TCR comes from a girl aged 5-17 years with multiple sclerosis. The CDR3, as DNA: TGCAGCGTTGGCGGGAGGAACAACAATGAGCAGTTCTTC. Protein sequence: CSVGGRNNNEQFF.